The source of this T cell receptor beta chain is a study of shared clonotypes between healthy human individuals. The overall study: A few men and a couple of women, aged 18 to 49, were donors.

Broader study findings: It was anticipated that sequencing depth would influence how many clonotypes donors shared.

Cells designated naive CD8 were CD45RO-negative and were positively selected for CCR7, with terminally differentiated effector memory CD45RA+ cells excluded. This clone came up a few times. Its matching antigen is unknown. V dropped 4 bases and J dropped 0 bases, with 11 bases sitting between them. CDR3 size: 15 residues. From germline, CDR1 is SGHRS and CDR2 YFSETQ. Original handling: Junction-only sequences produced by ImmunoSEQ had no quality scores, so filtering differed. Measured with immunoSEQ multiplex PCR; TCRdb has only the in-frame clones, and not every one. The DNA was the basis for D and trimming; V, J and clone size are from that table. In the table there are fewer than 1 million clones, about 97% of which are singletons.

This receptor was taken from a man aged 25-45 years in good health. The V gene is TRBV5-1, the J gene TRBJ1-5; D gene uncertain. The specimen sequenced was naive CD8+ T cells sorted from blood. The CDR3: CASSVGLDSNQPQHF. The CDR3 bases are TGCGCCAGCAGCGTTGGACTGGATAGCAATCAGCCCCAGCATTTT.